The present T cell receptor (beta chain) was sequenced within a study of cytomegalovirus exposure and HLA in healthy donors. Study background: Unique TCRs numbering 75 million to 95 million, obtained from HLA-typed donors, made up an early data release. Study results and caveats: Rarity characterized most TCR sequences, yet some public TCRs appeared in many donors. A later analysis linked 15,000 to 20,000 TCR beta sequences to HLA alleles at 0.05 false discovery rate.

Comment on this clone: What it binds is unknown.

CDR3 length: 15 amino acids. V dropped 3 bases and J dropped 6 bases, with 17 bases sitting between them. The V gene's germline CDR1 is LNHDA and CDR2 SQIVND (reference sequence). It was with 60 Vbeta and 13 Jbeta primers that the PCR ran. Produced via immunoSEQ multiplex PCR; TCRdb's table is partial and in-frame only. The table shows 80,000 to 95,000 clones, with approximately 57% occurring only once. Sequencing used PBMCs. The rearrangement links TRBV19 to TRBJ1-1, with D perhaps matching TRBD1 (5 bases). The TCR sequence derives from a woman in her twenties or thirties in good health and CMV-seronegative. As DNA, the CDR3 is TGTGCCAGTAGTATTTTGCAGGGTAGACTGCCTGAAGCTTTCTTT. Protein product: CASSILQGRLPEAFF.